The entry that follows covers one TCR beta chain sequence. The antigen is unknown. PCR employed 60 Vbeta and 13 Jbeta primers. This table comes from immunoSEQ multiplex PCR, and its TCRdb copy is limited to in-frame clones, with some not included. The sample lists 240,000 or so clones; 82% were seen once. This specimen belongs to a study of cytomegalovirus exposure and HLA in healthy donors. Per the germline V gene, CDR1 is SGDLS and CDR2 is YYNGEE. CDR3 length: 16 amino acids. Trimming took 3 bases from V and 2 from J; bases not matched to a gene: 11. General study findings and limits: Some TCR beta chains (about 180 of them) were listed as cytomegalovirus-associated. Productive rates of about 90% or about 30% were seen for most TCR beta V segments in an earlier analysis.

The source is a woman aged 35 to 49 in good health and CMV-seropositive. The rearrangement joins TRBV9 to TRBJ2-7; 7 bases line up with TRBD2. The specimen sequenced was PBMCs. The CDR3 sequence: CASSARLAASTYEQYF. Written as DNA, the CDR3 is TGTGCCAGCAGCGCCCGTCTAGCGGCCTCAACCTACGAGCAGTACTTC.